Sequencing of this TCR beta chain was carried out in a study of radiotherapy plus CTLA-4 blockade in lung cancer. Study background: Overall, around 20% of patients showed an objective response, while around 34% attained disease control. Study results and caveats: There was expansion of tumor-derived TCR clones in blood after radiotherapy plus ipilimumab.

Focal radiation and CTLA-4 blockade (ipilimumab) were tested in chemo-refractory metastatic non-small-cell lung cancer patients. The method was immunoSEQ multiplex PCR; TCRdb's version includes in-frame clones alone and lacks a portion of them. Of roughly 120,000 clones listed, about four fifths are singletons. To note about this clone: What it recognizes is unknown.

Germline V gene lookup returns CDR1 LNHDA and CDR2 SQIVND (reference sequence). There are 13 residues in the CDR3. The V gene end was trimmed by 4 bases and the J gene end by 7 bases; junction bases not matched to a gene: 7. This TCR was sampled from a human donor with non-small cell lung cancer who had a partial response to radiotherapy plus ipilimumab. The chain joins TRBV19 to TRBJ2-7, with 7 bases fitting TRBD1. Sequenced here: peripheral blood, sampled from a patient treated with radiotherapy plus ipilimumab. CDR3 protein: CASSRRTGEEQYF. Written as DNA, the CDR3 is TGTGCCAGTAGTAGGCGAACAGGGGAAGAGCAGTACTTC.